Below, one TCR beta chain is given with its context. This specimen belongs to a study of T-cell memory formation after mild COVID-19. Germline CDR1 is MNHNS and CDR2 is SASEGT. This CDR3 is 15 amino acids long. Trimming shortened V by 1 base and J by 0 bases, and 10 bases separated the two germline ends. Researchers used 5'RACE with constant-segment primers to make TCR alpha and TCR beta cDNA libraries that carry sample barcodes and UMIs. TCRdb reanalysed the 5' RACE reads using MiXCR and keeps one entry per CDR3 protein. In the table there are about 450,000 distinct CDR3 sequences, around a quarter of which are singletons.

Sequencing was done on a sample of PBMCs or a T cell subset sorted from them (not recorded which). The genes are TRBV6-1 and TRBJ2-7; D might be TRBD1 (6 bases). This TCR came from an adult woman who had mild COVID-19 (a few samples of this study predate the infection). Cell type and time point are not known. The CDR3 DNA reads TGTGCCAGCAGTGAAGGACAGGCCCACTCCTACGAGCAGTACTTC. Encoded protein: CASSEGQAHSYEQYF.